The table lists the clone carrying this T cell receptor (beta chain) with many counts. The data were taken from a study of molecular identifiers for immune sequencing clone quantification. The V and J ends lost 1 base and 10 bases, in that order; junction bases with no gene match: 7. The CDR3 is 13 amino acids. Germline V lookup: CDR1 GTSNPN, CDR2 SVGIG (reference sequence). Each CDR3 protein gets one entry after TCRdb re-called the PCR reads with MiXCR. The sample consists of roughly 320,000 distinct CDR3 sequences, about 20% of them appearing once. The chain has TRBV30 and TRBJ2-3; TRBD2 aligns across 8 bases. The receptor comes from a human donor in good health. Some libraries in this study had Jurkat cell RNA spiked in. The sample taken for sequencing was naive CD8+ T cells from blood, with Jurkat cell RNA spiked in. Noted subset: FACS-sorted CD8+CD4-CCR7+CD45RA+ naive T cells. The CDR3 sequence is CAWSAVSGDPQYF. As DNA, the CDR3 is TGTGCCTGGAGTGCGGTTAGCGGGGACCCGCAGTATTTT.